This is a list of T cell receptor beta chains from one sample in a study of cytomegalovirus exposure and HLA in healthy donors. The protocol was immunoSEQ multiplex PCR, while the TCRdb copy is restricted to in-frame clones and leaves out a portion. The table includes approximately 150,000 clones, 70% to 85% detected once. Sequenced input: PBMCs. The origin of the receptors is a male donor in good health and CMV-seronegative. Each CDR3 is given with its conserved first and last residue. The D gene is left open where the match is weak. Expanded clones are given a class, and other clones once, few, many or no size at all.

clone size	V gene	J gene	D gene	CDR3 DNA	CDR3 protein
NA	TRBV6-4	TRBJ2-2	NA	TGTGCCAGCAGTGACTCGAGACAGTCCACCGGGGAGCTGTTTTTT	CASSDSRQSTGELFF
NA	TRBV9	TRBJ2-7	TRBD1	TGTGCCAGCAGCGTAGCCGGACAGGGGGCTTGGCAGTACTTC	CASSVAGQGAWQYF
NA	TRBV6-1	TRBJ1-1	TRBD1	TGTGCCACGGACAGGCGGAGGACTGAAGCTTTCTTT	CATDRRRTEAFF
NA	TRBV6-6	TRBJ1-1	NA	TGTGCCAGCAGTTACGTCGTGAACACTGAAGCTTTCTTT	CASSYVVNTEAFF
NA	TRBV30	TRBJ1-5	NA	TGTGCCTGGAGTGGGGGAGACTTGGGACAGCCCCAGCATTTT	CAWSGGDLGQPQHF
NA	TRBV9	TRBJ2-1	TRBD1	TGTGCCAGCAGCGCCGGCCAGCAGGGGGCAAATTTTGAGCAGTTCTTC	CASSAGQQGANFEQFF
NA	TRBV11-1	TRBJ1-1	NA	TGTGCCAGCAGCTTATTGGGGGCGCTGAACACTGAAGCTTTCTTT	CASSLLGALNTEAFF
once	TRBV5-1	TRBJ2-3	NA	TGCGCCAGCAGCTTGGGTTACGACTTTGGTACAGATACGCAGTATTTT	CASSLGYDFGTDTQYF
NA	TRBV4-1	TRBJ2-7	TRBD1	TGCGCCAGCAGCCGCAGAGGGGGACAGGGTGTCAACGAGCAGTACTTC	CASSRRGGQGVNEQYF
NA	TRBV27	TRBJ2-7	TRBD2	TGTGCCAGCAGTTTAGCGGGACTAGCGGGGGAGCAGTACTTC	CASSLAGLAGEQYF
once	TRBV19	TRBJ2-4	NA	TGTGCCAGTAGTATTGGCGGGATGGCCAAAAACATTCAGTACTTC	CASSIGGMAKNIQYF
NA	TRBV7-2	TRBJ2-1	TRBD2	TGTGCCAGCAGCGAACGCCAACTAGCGGGCTACAATGAGCAGTTCTTC	CASSERQLAGYNEQFF
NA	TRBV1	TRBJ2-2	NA	TGCACCAGCTCACGGGAGGGTGTCGGGGAGCTGTTTTTT	CTSSREGVGELFF
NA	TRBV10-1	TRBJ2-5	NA	TGCGCCAGCAGTAACACTGGACATCCCCAAGAGACCCAGTACTTC	CASSNTGHPQETQYF
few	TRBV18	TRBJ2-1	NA	TGTGCCAGCTCACCGAGGGTTGAAGTGTCGAATGAGCAGTTCTTC	CASSPRVEVSNEQFF
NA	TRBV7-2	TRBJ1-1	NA	TGTGCCAGCAGCTTCGGTGCGGGGACTGAAGCTTTCTTT	CASSFGAGTEAFF
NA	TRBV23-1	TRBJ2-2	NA	TGCGCCAGCAGTCAATCCGGGGGGCGCGAAACCGGGGAGCTGTTTTTT	CASSQSGGRETGELFF
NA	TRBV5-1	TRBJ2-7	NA	TGCGCCAGCTCTCCGACTAACGACTACGAGCAGTACTTC	CASSPTNDYEQYF
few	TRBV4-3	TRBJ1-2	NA	TGCGCCAGCAGCCAATCAGGGGCGACTAACTATGGCTACACCTTC	CASSQSGATNYGYTF
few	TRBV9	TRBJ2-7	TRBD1	TGTGCCAGCAGCGCCTCCGGGACAGCCACCTACGAGCAGTACTTC	CASSASGTATYEQYF
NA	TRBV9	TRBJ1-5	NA	TGTGCCAGCAGCCGCGCGGGGGGGTCGAATCAGCCCCAGCATTTT	CASSRAGGSNQPQHF
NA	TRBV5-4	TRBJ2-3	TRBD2	TGTGCCAGCAGCTTGTATGGCGGGAGGGCCAGAGATACGCAGTATTTT	CASSLYGGRARDTQYF
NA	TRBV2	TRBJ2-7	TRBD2	TGTGCCAGCAGTGAAGTATGGGCGGGGGGCAACGAGCAGTACTTC	CASSEVWAGGNEQYF
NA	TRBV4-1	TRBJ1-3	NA	TGCGCCAGCAGCCAAGATTCAGGCGAGGGAAACACCATATATTTT	CASSQDSGEGNTIYF
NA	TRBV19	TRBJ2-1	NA	TGTGCCAGTAGTATACCCCCGGGGGACTACAATGAGCAGTTCTTC	CASSIPPGDYNEQFF
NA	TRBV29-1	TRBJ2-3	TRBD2	TGCAGCGCAGTAGGACTAGCGGGAATCGATACGCAGTATTTT	CSAVGLAGIDTQYF
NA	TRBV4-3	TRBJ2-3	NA	TGCGCCAGCAGCCAAGCTCCAGCGGAGGGCACAGATACGCAGTATTTT	CASSQAPAEGTDTQYF
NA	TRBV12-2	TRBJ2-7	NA	TGTGCAAGTCGCTTAGCATCTCGGACAGGATCGGACTACGAGCAGTACTTC	CASRLASRTGSDYEQYF
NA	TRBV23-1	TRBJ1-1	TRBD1	TGCGCCAGCACCCCACAACAGGGGCTTGCCACTGAAGCTTTCTTT	CASTPQQGLATEAFF
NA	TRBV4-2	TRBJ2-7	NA	TGTGCCAGCAGCCGCTATTCCTACGAGCAGTACTTC	CASSRYSYEQYF
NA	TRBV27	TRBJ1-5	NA	TGTGCCAGCAGTTTATCTTCTATTAGCAATCAGCCCCAGCATTTT	CASSLSSISNQPQHF
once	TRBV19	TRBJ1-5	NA	TGTGCCAGTAGTACGGCGGCGGGTCAGCCCCAGCATTTT	CASSTAAGQPQHF
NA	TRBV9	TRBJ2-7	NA	TGTGCCAGCAGCGCTGGAGTCGGAGGGACCTACGAGCAGTACTTC	CASSAGVGGTYEQYF
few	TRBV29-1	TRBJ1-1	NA	TGCAGCGTTGTCGGGCCAGGGCCAACTGAAGCTTTCTTT	CSVVGPGPTEAFF
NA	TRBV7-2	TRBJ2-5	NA	TGTGCCAGCAGCTTGCTACAGCAAGAGACCCAGTACTTC	CASSLLQQETQYF
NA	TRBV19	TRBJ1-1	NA	TGTGCCAGTAGCCGGGACCCCCGGGGAGGAACTGAAGCTTTCTTT	CASSRDPRGGTEAFF
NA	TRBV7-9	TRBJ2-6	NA	TGTGCCAGCAGCACCACCCTAACAGGGATAGGGGCCAACGTCCTGACTTTC	CASSTTLTGIGANVLTF
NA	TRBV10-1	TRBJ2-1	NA	TGCGCCACCCAACTAGTCTTCACCTACAATGAGCAGTTCTTC	CATQLVFTYNEQFF
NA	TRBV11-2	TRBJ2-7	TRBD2	TGTGCCAGCCGACTAGCGGGAGAAAGGGTGCAGTACTTC	CASRLAGERVQYF
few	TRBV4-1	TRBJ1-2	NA	TGCGCCAGCAGCCAAGATGCAGGGGAAGGCAGTGGCTACACCTTC	CASSQDAGEGSGYTF
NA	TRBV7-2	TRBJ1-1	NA	TGTGCCAGCAGCTTCCATCCCGGGATGAACACTGAAGCTTTCTTT	CASSFHPGMNTEAFF
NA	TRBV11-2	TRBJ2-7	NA	TGTGCCAGCAGCTTTCTAGGAGCCTACGAGCAGTACTTC	CASSFLGAYEQYF
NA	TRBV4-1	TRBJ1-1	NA	TGCGCCTGCGGGAACACTGAAGCTTTCTTT	CACGNTEAFF
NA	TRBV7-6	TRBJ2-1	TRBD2	TGTGCCAGCAGCTTATCCAGCGGGAGGGCCCAGAATGAGCAGTTCTTC	CASSLSSGRAQNEQFF
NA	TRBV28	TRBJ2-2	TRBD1	TGTGCCAGCAGGGGACAGGGAGGCGCCGGGGAGCTGTTTTTT	CASRGQGGAGELFF
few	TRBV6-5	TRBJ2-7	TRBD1	TGTGCCAGCAGTTACTCGACAGGGGGCTACGAGCAGTACTTC	CASSYSTGGYEQYF